This T cell receptor (beta chain) appears in the sequencing data of a study of shared clonotypes between healthy human individuals. Losses at the gene ends were 1 base for V and 8 bases for J; bases not matched to a gene: 8. Germline V CDR1 and CDR2: SEHNR, FQNEAQ (reference sequence). The CDR3 has 16 residues. The study ran the assay at deep level. Sequenced by immunoSEQ multiplex PCR; TCRdb stores in-frame clones only, minus some. The sample includes roughly 640,000 clones, around 72% of them seen just once. The clonotype was recovered from a woman in her thirties in good health. This chain joins TRBV7-9 and TRBJ2-1; 10 positions match TRBD1. Sequenced input: memory CD4+ T cells sorted from blood. Sample subset: CD45RA-negative fraction. CDR3 region: CASSLGDRGLVYEQFF. CDR3 nucleotides: TGTGCCAGCAGCTTAGGCGACAGGGGGCTTGTCTATGAGCAGTTCTTC.